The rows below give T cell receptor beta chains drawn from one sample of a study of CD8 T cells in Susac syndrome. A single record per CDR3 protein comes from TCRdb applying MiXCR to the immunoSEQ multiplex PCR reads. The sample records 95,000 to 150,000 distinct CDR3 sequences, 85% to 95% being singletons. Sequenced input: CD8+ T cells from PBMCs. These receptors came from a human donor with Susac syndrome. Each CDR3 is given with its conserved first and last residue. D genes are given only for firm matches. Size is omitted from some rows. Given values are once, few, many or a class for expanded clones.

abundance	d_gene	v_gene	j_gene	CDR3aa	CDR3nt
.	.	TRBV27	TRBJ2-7	CASSFPGAGYEQYF	TGTGCCAGCAGTTTCCCGGGGGCAGGTTACGAGCAGTACTTC
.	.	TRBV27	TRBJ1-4	CASSQWGDEKLFF	TGTGCCAGCAGTCAGTGGGGAGATGAAAAACTGTTTTTT
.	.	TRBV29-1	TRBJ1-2	CSGLIDGRRGYTF	TGCAGCGGGTTAATAGACGGAAGACGCGGCTACACCTTC
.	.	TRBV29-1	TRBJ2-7	CSVALGGREQYF	TGCAGCGTTGCGTTAGGGGGAAGGGAGCAGTACTTC
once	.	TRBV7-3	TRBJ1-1	CASSLRASRMNTEAFF	TGTGCCAGCAGCTTACGGGCATCTCGAATGAACACTGAAGCTTTCTTT
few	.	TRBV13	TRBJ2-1	CASSLGQGNYNEQFF	TGTGCCAGCAGCTTGGGGCAGGGCAACTACAATGAGCAGTTCTTC
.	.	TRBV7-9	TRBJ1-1	CASRSYGDTEAFF	TGTGCCAGCAGATCTTACGGGGACACTGAAGCTTTCTTT
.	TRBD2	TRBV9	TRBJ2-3	CASSVSGGRSGDTQYF	TGTGCCAGCAGCGTTAGCGGGGGGCGGTCAGGCGATACGCAGTATTTT
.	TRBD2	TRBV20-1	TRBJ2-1	CSARDLGLAGPPGEQFF	TGCAGTGCTAGAGATTTGGGGCTAGCGGGGCCACCGGGTGAGCAGTTCTTC
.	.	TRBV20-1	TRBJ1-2	CSARDLGAGASYGYTF	TGCAGTGCTAGAGATCTCGGGGCAGGGGCTTCCTATGGCTACACCTTC
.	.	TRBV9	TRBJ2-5	CASSADWDQETQYF	TGTGCCAGCAGCGCGGACTGGGACCAAGAGACCCAGTACTTC
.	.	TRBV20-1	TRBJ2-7	CSARDGAGSSYEQYF	TGCAGTGCTAGAGATGGGGCAGGGAGCTCCTACGAGCAGTACTTC
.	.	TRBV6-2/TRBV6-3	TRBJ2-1	CASSYSSEQFF	TGTGCCAGCAGTTACTCCAGTGAGCAGTTCTTC
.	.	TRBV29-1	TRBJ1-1	CSVGRPGEGPEAFF	TGCAGCGTTGGTCGGCCGGGCGAGGGGCCTGAAGCTTTCTTT
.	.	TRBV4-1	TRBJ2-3	CASSQLAQGFRDTQYF	TGCGCCAGCAGCCAACTGGCCCAGGGATTTAGGGATACGCAGTATTTT
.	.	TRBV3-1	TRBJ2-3	CASRGSSTDTQYF	TGTGCCAGCAGGGGTTCTAGCACAGATACGCAGTATTTT
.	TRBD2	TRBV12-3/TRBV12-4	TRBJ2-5	CASSQLAGVGETQYF	TGTGCCAGCAGTCAGCTAGCGGGGGTAGGGGAGACCCAGTACTTC
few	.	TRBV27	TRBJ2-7	CASSYGQTYEQYF	TGTGCCAGCAGTTACGGACAGACCTACGAGCAGTACTTC
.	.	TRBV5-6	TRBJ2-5	CASSTGTFNDQYF	TGTGCCAGCAGCACCGGGACGTTCAACGACCAGTACTTC
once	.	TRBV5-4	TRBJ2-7	CASSPSDGEQYF	TGTGCCAGCAGCCCCAGTGACGGGGAGCAGTACTTC
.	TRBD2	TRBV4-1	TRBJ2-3	CASSQSGGAPDTQYF	TGCGCCAGCAGCCAGAGCGGGGGGGCACCAGATACGCAGTATTTT
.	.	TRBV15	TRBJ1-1	CATSRDWGVDTEAFF	TGTGCCACCAGCAGAGATTGGGGGGTGGACACTGAAGCTTTCTTT
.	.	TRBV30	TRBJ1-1	CAWSVLQNTEAFF	TGTGCCTGGAGTGTACTACAGAACACTGAAGCTTTCTTT
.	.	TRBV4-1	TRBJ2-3	CASRQGGSTDTQYF	TGCGCCAGCAGGCAGGGAGGATCCACAGATACGCAGTATTTT
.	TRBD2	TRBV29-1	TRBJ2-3	CSVDGLAGGYTDTQYF	TGCAGCGTTGATGGGCTAGCGGGGGGATACACAGATACGCAGTATTTT
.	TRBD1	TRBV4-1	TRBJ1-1	CASSPGQGHTEAFF	TGCGCCAGCAGCCCCGGACAGGGGCACACTGAAGCTTTCTTT
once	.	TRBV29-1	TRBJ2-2	CSAEVVSGELFF	TGCAGCGCCGAAGTAGTTTCCGGGGAGCTGTTTTTT
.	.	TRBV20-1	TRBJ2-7	CSASSTGSYEQYF	TGCAGTGCTTCGTCGACTGGTTCCTACGAGCAGTACTTC
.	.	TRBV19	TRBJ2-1	CASRGSNYNEQFF	TGTGCCAGCAGGGGATCGAACTACAATGAGCAGTTCTTC
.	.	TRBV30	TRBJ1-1	CAWSGPPTEAFF	TGTGCCTGGAGCGGCCCCCCCACTGAAGCTTTCTTT
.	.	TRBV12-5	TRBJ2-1	CASGLPWTANEQFF	TGTGCTAGTGGTTTGCCCTGGACCGCCAATGAGCAGTTCTTC
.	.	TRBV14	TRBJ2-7	CASSHYYEQYF	TGTGCCAGCAGCCACTACTACGAGCAGTACTTC
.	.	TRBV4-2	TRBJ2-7	CASSQETAGQSYEQYF	TGTGCCAGCAGCCAAGAAACAGCGGGCCAGTCCTACGAGCAGTACTTC
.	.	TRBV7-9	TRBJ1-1	CASSLASTAFF	TGTGCCAGCAGCTTGGCCTCAACTGCTTTCTTT
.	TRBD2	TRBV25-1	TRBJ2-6	CASGGVAGELSGANVLTF	TGTGCCAGTGGTGGGGTAGCGGGGGAGCTCTCTGGGGCCAACGTCCTGACTTTC
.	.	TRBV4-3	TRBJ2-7	CASSQEASSSYEQYF	TGCGCCAGCAGCCAAGAGGCTAGCAGCTCCTACGAGCAGTACTTC
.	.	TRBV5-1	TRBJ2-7	CASSLSVESYEQYF	TGCGCCAGCAGCTTGTCCGTAGAGTCCTACGAGCAGTACTTC
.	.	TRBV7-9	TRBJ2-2	CASSPRIGGELFF	TGTGCCAGCAGCCCGAGGATTGGCGGGGAGCTGTTTTTT
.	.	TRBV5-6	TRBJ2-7	CASSLEAYEQYF	TGTGCCAGCAGCTTGGAAGCCTACGAGCAGTACTTC
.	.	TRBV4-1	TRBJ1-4	CASSQDNLRTDEKLFF	TGCGCCAGCAGCCAAGATAATCTCAGGACAGACGAAAAACTGTTTTTT
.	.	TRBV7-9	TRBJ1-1	CASNPTMNTEAFF	TGTGCCAGCAACCCCACCATGAACACTGAAGCTTTCTTT
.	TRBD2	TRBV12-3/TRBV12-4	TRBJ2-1	CASSALAGGHEQFF	TGTGCCAGCAGTGCTCTGGCGGGGGGGCATGAGCAGTTCTTC
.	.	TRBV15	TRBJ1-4	CATSRESAKEKLFF	TGTGCCACCAGCAGAGAGTCGGCGAAAGAAAAACTGTTTTTT
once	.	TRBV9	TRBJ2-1	CASSVDSGNEQFF	TGTGCCAGCAGCGTAGATTCAGGGAATGAGCAGTTCTTC
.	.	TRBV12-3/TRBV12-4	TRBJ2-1	CASSRTSYNEQFF	TGTGCCAGCAGCAGGACCTCCTACAATGAGCAGTTCTTC
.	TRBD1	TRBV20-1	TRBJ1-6	CSATTGKYNSPLHF	TGCAGTGCTACGACAGGGAAGTATAATTCACCCCTCCACTTT
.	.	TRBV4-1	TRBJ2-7	CASSQQASSSYEQYF	TGCGCCAGCAGCCAACAGGCTAGCAGCTCCTACGAGCAGTACTTC